This T cell receptor beta chain is drawn from a study of T cell responses to AZD1222 COVID-19 vaccine. The study, taken as a whole, reports: Baseline testing showed seropositivity in only six or seven AZD1222 recipients. The span of vaccine-associated CD4 TCRs extended across spike, with dominance at 160-218 and 743-854. Recipients of two AZD1222 doses showed rising Spike-specific TCR breadth and depth.

Germline V gene sequence: CDR1 PRHDT, CDR2 FYEKMQ (reference sequence). Trimming removed 1 base from V and 6 bases from J; junction bases left unmatched: 11. This CDR3 has 16 residues. Here immunoSEQ multiplex PCR was the method, and the copy in TCRdb shows in-frame clones only, minus some. The sample comprises roughly 180,000 clones, about nine tenths of which are singletons, and roughly 2.8% rests with the top ten. Concerning this clone: Its matching antigen is unknown.

The chain uses TRBV13 and TRBJ1-2, with 7 bases that match TRBD1. This material consisted of peripheral blood, taken on day 0 of AZD1222 vaccination. The source is an adult in good health. The CDR3 loop is CASSLEPTGKKDGYTF. CDR3 in DNA: TGTGCCAGCAGCTTAGAGCCGACAGGGAAGAAGGATGGCTACACCTTC.